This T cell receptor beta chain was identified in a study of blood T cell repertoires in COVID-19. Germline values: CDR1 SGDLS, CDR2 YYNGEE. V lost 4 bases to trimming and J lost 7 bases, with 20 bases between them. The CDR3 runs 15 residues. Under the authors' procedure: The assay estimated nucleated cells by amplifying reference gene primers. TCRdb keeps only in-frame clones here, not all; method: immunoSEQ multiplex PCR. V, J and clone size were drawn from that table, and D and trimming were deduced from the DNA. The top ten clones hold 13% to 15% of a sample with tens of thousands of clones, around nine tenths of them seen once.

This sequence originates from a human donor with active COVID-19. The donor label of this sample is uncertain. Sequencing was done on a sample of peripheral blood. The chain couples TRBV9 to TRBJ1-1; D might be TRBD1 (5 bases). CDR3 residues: CASSPPGGKGFEAFF. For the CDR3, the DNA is TGTGCCAGCAGCCCCCCCGGGGGAAAAGGGTTTGAAGCTTTCTTT. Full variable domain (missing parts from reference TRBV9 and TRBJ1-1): DSGVTQTPKHLITATGQRVTLRCSPRSGDLSVYWYQQSLDQGLQFLIQYYNGEERAKGNILERFSAQQFPDLHSELNLSSLELGDSALYFCASSPPGGKGFEAFFGQGTRLTVV.